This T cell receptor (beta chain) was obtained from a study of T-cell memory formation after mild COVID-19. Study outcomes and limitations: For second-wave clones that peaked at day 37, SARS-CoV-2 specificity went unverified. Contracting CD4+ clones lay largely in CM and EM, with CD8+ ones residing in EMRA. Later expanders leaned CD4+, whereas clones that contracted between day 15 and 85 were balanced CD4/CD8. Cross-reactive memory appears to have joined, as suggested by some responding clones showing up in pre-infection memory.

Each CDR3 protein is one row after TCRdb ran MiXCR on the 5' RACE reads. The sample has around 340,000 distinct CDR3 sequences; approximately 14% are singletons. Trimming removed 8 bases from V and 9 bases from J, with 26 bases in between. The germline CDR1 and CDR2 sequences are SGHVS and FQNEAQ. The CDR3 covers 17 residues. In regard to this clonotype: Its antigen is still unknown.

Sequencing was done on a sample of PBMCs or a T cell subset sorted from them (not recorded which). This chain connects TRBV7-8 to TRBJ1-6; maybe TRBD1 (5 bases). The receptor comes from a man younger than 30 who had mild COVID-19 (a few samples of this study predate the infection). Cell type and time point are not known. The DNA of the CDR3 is TGTGCCAGCGGAGATCGGGGCCCCCAAATTAGGGTTTCACCCCTCCACTTT. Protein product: CASGDRGPQIRVSPLHF.